This TCR beta chain was recorded in a study of blood T cell repertoires in COVID-19. Study information: Acute and convalescent COVID-19 specimens originated in the United States, Italy and Spain. T cells, B-cell-depleted T cells, or PBMCs supplied cDNA or gDNA.

Original processing methods: Researchers report that nucleated cell counts were estimated from reference gene primer amplification. Libraries were prepared by immunoSEQ multiplex PCR; TCRdb keeps only in-frame clonotypes and omits some of them. V and J calls and clone size are those listed in that table; D and trimming were worked out from the DNA. The repertoire holds around 100,000 clones, with roughly two thirds as singletons. Germline loops: CDR1 LGHDT, CDR2 YNNKEL (reference sequence). The V gene lost 5 bases and the J gene lost 1 base, with 10 bases spanning the gap. CDR3 size: 14 residues. This sequence joins TRBV3-1 (or the pseudogene TRBV3-2) and TRBJ2-3; D unclear. This clonotype was sampled from a man older than 75 with acute or convalescent COVID-19. What was sequenced was peripheral blood. The chain's CDR3 is CASSSRLRTDTQYF. CDR3 in DNA: TGTGCCAGCAGCTCGCGACTTCGCACAGATACGCAGTATTTT.